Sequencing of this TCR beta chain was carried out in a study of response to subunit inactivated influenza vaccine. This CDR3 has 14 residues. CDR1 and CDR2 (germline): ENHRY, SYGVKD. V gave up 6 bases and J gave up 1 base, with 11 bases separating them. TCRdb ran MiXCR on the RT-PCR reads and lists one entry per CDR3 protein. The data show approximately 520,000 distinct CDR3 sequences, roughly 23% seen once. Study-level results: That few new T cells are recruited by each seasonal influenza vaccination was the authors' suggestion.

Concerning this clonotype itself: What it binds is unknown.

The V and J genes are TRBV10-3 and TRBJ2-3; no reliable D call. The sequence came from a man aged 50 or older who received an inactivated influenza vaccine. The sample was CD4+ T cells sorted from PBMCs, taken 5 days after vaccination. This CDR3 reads CAISSLEGTDTQYF. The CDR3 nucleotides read TGTGCCATCAGCTCCTTAGAGGGCACAGATACGCAGTATTTT.